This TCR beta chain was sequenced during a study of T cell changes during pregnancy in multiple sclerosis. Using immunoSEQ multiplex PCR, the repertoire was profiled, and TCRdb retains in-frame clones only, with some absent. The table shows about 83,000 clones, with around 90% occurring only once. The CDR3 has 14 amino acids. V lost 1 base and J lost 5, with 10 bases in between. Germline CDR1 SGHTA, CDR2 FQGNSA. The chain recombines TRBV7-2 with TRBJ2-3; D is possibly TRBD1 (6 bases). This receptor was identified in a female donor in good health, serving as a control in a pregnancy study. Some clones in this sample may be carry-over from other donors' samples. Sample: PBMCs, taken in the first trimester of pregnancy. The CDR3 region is CASSLGLGGDTQYF. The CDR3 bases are TGTGCCAGCAGCTTAGGGCTAGGGGGAGATACGCAGTATTTT.